The 5 T cell receptor beta chains reported below all come from one sample, sequenced in a study of blood T cell repertoires in COVID-19. Libraries were prepared by immunoSEQ multiplex PCR; TCRdb keeps only in-frame clonotypes and omits some of them. Among about 240,000 clones listed, over 70% were seen once. What was sequenced was peripheral blood. These TCRs come from an elderly woman with acute or convalescent COVID-19.

This clone was observed many times. V usage is TRBV27 and J usage is TRBJ1-4; no firm D call. V lost 2 bases to trimming and J lost 3 bases, with 13 bases between them. The germline V gene has CDR1 MNHEY and CDR2 SMNVEV (reference sequence). This CDR3 has 16 amino acids. This chain's CDR3 is CASSLNSGLANEKLFF. The CDR3 DNA follows: TGTGCCAGCAGTTTAAATTCGGGGTTGGCTAATGAAAAACTGTTTTTT. Full variable domain (missing parts from reference TRBV27 and TRBJ1-4): EAQVTQNPRYLITVTGKKLTVTCSQNMNHEYMSWYRQDPGLGLRQIYYSMNVEVTDKGDVPEGYKVSRKEKRNFPLILESPSPNQTSLYFCASSLNSGLANEKLFFGSGTQLSVL.

The chain has TRBV7-2 and TRBJ2-3; 9 bases line up with TRBD2. From germline, CDR1 is SGHTA and CDR2 FQGNSA. Trimming cost V 2 bases and J 4 bases; bases outside gene matches: 4. This CDR3 contains 15 residues. The DNA of the CDR3 is TGTGCCAGCAGCTTAAAGGCGGGGGGGGCAGATACGCAGTATTTT. It encodes CASSLKAGGADTQYF.

J is TRBJ2-7 and V is TRBV15, with D possibly matching TRBD1 (6 bases). CDR1 is LNHNV, CDR2 YYDKDF, per germline (reference sequence). V shed 3 bases and J shed 2 bases, with 17 bases lying between them. The CDR3 has 16 amino acids. CDR3 loop: CATSSQTLGATYEQYF. CDR3 nucleotide sequence: TGTGCCACCAGCAGTCAGACTCTGGGGGCGACCTACGAGCAGTACTTC.

The chain combines TRBV25-1 with TRBJ2-2; a possible D gene is TRBD1 (5 bases). The germline V and J ends were trimmed by 6 bases and 4 bases, with 6 bases remaining between them. CDR1 MGHDK and CDR2 SYGVNS come from the germline V gene. The CDR3 covers 12 residues. The CDR3 protein is CASRDSTGELFF. In DNA, the CDR3 is TGTGCCAGCAGAGACAGCACCGGGGAGCTGTTTTTT.

The V and J genes are TRBV5-1 and TRBJ1-2; tentatively, D is TRBD1 (6 bases). The CDR3 has 14 amino acids. V lost 4 bases and J lost 2, with 12 bases in between. Germline values: CDR1 SGHRS, CDR2 YFSETQ. The CDR3 loop is CASSLLGQNYGYTF. The CDR3, as DNA: TGCGCCAGCAGCCTCTTAGGACAGAACTATGGCTACACCTTC.